The 12 T cell receptor beta chains below were found in one sample sequenced in a study of beta chain features in type 1 diabetes. General study findings and limits: Shorter TCRB CDR3s, moderately but significantly so, marked every one of the four CD4+ subsets in Type 1 diabetes patients.

Investigators reverse transcribed all isolated RNA, so they sequenced expressed TCRB transcripts. Some clones are missing from TCRdb's copy, which holds only in-frame ones; the method was immunoSEQ multiplex PCR. The sample records hundreds of thousands of clones, around an eighth being singletons. No antigen is known for these receptors. Specimen: naive CD4+ T cells from blood. These receptor sequences come from a man younger than 30 with type 1 diabetes.

V usage is TRBV6-5 and J usage is TRBJ1-1; D is possibly TRBD1 (5 bases). CDR1 is MNHEY and CDR2 is SVGAGI in the germline V gene. V lost 2 bases, J lost 2 bases, and 9 bases lay in between. The CDR3 spans 14 residues. The CDR3 DNA reads TGTGCCAGCAGTTACGGTTGGGACAACACTGAAGCTTTCTTT. Residues: CASSYGWDNTEAFF.

This clone was detected a few times. The chain joins TRBV4-1 to TRBJ2-3; D remains ambiguous. Trimming took 0 bases from V and 10 from J, leaving 17 bases between them. Germline lookup yields CDR1 MGHRA and CDR2 YSYEKL. CDR3 length: 15 amino acids. CDR3 bases: TGCGCCAGCAGCCAAGATAAGGCCGGCAGCCTTGCGCAGTATTTT. This translates into CASSQDKAGSLAQYF.

The chain is built from TRBV10-3 and TRBJ1-1, with 7 bases lining up with TRBD1. Germline CDR1 and CDR2: ENHRY and SYGVKD. After removal of 6 bases from V and 1 base from J, the junction contained 5 bases not matched to a gene. CDR3 length: 14 amino acids. The CDR3 nucleotides are TGTGCCATCAGGGGGGACAGATCGAACACTGAAGCTTTCTTT. Its translation: CAIRGDRSNTEAFF.

This clone was detected a few times. The chain couples TRBV4-1 to TRBJ2-6; no definite D call. The ends were cut back, 0 bases at V and 9 bases at J, with 6 bases in the middle. Looked up from germline, CDR1 is MGHRA and CDR2 is YSYEKL. This CDR3 region has 13 residues. The CDR3, as DNA: TGCGCCAGCAGCCAAGAAGGGTACAACGTCCTGACTTTC. Its protein product is CASSQEGYNVLTF.

This clone was seen a handful of times. The chain carries TRBV6-5 and TRBJ1-6; D is uncertain. Between the trimmed V and J ends, which lost 6 bases and 0 bases, there was a span of 9 bases. The CDR3 sequence is 15 residues long. Looked up from germline, CDR1 is MNHEY and CDR2 is SVGAGI. This CDR3 is CASSQLGSYNSPLHF. The CDR3 nucleotides read TGTGCCAGCAGCCAGCTGGGCTCCTATAATTCACCCCTCCACTTT.

This clone was observed a handful of times. The chain recombines TRBV5-1 with TRBJ2-1, with D hard to call. Germline lookup yields CDR1 SGHRS and CDR2 YFSETQ. Trimming left V 3 bases short and J 5 bases short, with 15 bases between. The CDR3 has 15 residues. The CDR3 spells CASSSQGLRNNEQFF. CDR3 DNA: TGCGCCAGCAGCTCCCAAGGGTTGCGAAACAATGAGCAGTTCTTC.

The genes are TRBV10-3 and TRBJ2-3; D remains unclear. CDR3 size: 15 residues. Trimming removed 4 bases from V and 0 bases from J, with 11 bases in between. CDR1 is ENHRY, CDR2 SYGVKD, per germline. CDR3 in amino acids: CAISVTGSSTDTQYF. The CDR3 coding sequence is TGTGCCATCAGTGTTACCGGGTCCAGCACAGATACGCAGTATTTT.

This clone was recorded a few times. The V and J genes are TRBV18 and TRBJ2-1, with 7 bases identical to TRBD2. Trimming took 2 bases from V and 10 from J; bases not matched to a gene: 5. This CDR3 comprises 13 residues. Looked up from germline, CDR1 is KGHSH and CDR2 is LQKENI. DNA for the CDR3: TGTGCCAGCTCACCAATCGGAGCGGGGGAGCAGTTCTTC. Translated, it gives CASSPIGAGEQFF.

This chain joins TRBV13 and TRBJ2-7; a possible D gene is TRBD1 (5 bases). Trimming removed 0 bases at V and 1 base at J, with 7 bases between. Germline-derived CDR1 and CDR2 are PRHDT and FYEKMQ (reference sequence). CDR3 size: 14 residues. CDR3 sequence reads: CASSLGGASYEQYF. The CDR3 nucleotides read TGTGCCAGCAGCTTAGGAGGGGCTTCCTACGAGCAGTACTTC.

This clone was recorded a few times. The junction shows a germline mismatch at one end, possibly a read error. This sequence joins TRBV6-1 and TRBJ1-2; D is undetermined. CDR1 and CDR2 (germline): MNHNS, SASEGT. This CDR3 has 12 residues. In nucleotides, the CDR3 is TGTGCCAGCGGTGACGGTCCCTATGGCTACACCTTC. Protein product: CASGDGPYGYTF.

Comment on this clone: This CDR3 is also generated by other DNA sequences in the sample. The chain links TRBV6-5 to TRBJ2-1; D is ambiguous. V was shortened by 4 bases and J by 10 bases, with 8 bases between the two germline ends. Germline CDR1 and CDR2: MNHEY and SVGAGI. This CDR3 spans 11 amino acids. In DNA, the CDR3 is TGTGCCAGCAGTTTATCAGGAGAGCAGTTCTTC. Amino acids: CASSLSGEQFF.

This clone occurred a few times. The chain is built from TRBV7-2 and TRBJ2-5; TRBD2 aligns across 8 bases. CDR1 is SGHTA, CDR2 FQGNSA, per germline. The V segment lost 3 bases and the J segment 5 bases; nucleotides outside the gene matches: 11. The length of the CDR3 is 16 residues. CDR3 sequence: CASSFPTGGARETQYF. CDR3 DNA sequence: TGTGCCAGCAGCTTCCCAACCGGGGGGGCCAGGGAGACCCAGTACTTC.